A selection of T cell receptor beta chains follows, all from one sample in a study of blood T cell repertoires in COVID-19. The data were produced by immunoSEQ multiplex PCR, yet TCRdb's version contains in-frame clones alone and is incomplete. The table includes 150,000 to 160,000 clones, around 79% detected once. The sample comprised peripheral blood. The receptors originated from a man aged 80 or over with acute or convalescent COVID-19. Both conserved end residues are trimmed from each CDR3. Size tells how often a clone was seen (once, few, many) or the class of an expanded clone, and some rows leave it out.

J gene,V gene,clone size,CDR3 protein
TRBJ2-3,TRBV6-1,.,ASSGVRIGGTDTQY
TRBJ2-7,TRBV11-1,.,ASSVGQGWWEQY
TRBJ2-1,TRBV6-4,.,ASSDEGGTYNEQF
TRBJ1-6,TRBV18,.,ASSEAPRNSPLH
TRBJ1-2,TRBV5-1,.,ASSLGRGEEGYT
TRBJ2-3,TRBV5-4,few,ASSSPAGAGGTDTQY
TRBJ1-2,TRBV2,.,ASSPGGSNYGYT
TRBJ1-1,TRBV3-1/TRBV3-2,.,ASSQGDRGEAF
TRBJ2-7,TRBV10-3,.,AMAGTGGDEQY
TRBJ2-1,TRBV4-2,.,ASSRGGEQF
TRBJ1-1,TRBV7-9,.,ASSLTQGGTEAF
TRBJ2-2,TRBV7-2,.,ASRGQGPSAGELF
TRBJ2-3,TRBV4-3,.,ASSQAGTSGGNTQY
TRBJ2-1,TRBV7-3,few,ASSGEAGGQSSYNEQF
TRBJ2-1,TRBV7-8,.,ASSLRGAGSSYNEQF
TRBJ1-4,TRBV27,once,ASSPGTGFANEKLF
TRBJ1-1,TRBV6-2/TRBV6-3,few,ASSSRLNTEAF
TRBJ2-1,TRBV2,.,ASSRTGVIDEQF
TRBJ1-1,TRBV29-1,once,SLTGHYDEAF
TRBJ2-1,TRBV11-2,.,ASSLMGQGGNEQF
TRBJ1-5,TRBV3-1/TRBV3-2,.,ASSQGRGLNQPQH
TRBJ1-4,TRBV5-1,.,ASSKDRATNEKLF
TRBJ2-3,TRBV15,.,ATSRDAGNGPQY
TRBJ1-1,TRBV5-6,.,ASSLGPGQPNTEAF
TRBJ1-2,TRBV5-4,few,ASSLAAANYGYT
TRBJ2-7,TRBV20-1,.,SASGTGGYEQY
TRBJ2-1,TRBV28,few,ASSFGAGINNEQF
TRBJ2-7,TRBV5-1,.,ASSLGTAGEQY
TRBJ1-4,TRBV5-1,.,ASSPGFATNEKLF
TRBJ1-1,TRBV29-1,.,SATVGGNTEAF
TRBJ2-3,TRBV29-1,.,SVEAGGPTDTQY
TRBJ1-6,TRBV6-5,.,ASSREGAGISPLH
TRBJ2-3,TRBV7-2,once,ASSPGAVDTQY
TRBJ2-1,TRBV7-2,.,ASSQGRRTGNEQF
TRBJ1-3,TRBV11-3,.,ASSLGRRRSGNTIY
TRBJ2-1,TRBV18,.,ASSPRGTTNNEQF
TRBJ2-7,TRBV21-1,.,ASSKGGRNREVGEQY
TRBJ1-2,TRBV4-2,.,ASSQERGTGFHYGYT
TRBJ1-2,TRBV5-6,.,ASSPMTGDYGYT
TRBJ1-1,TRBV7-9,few,ASSFEVTEAF
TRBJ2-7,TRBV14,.,ASSQDQLASGASSYEQY
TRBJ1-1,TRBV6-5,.,ASRSGTGVTEAF